The clone carrying this T cell receptor beta chain was seen only a few times. In the original processing: Nucleated cell counts were estimated from reference gene primer amplification. TCRdb's copy holds only in-frame clones and misses some; the assay was immunoSEQ multiplex PCR. D and trimming were read from the DNA, whereas the V and J calls and clone size are those reported in that table. Among 110,000 or so clones listed, 85% were seen once. The sample is drawn from a study of blood T cell repertoires in COVID-19. Turning to the study itself: The samples span acute and convalescent COVID-19 from the United States, Italy and Spain. In each case, the material was cDNA or gDNA derived from T cells, B-cell-depleted T cells, or PBMCs.

Trimming took 4 bases from V and 7 from J; bases not matched to a gene: 3. CDR1 and CDR2 from the germline V gene are MNHEY and SVGEGT. The CDR3 contains 14 residues. The chain employs TRBV6-2 or TRBV6-3 and TRBJ2-1; TRBD2 agrees at 11 bases. Sequenced: peripheral blood. The TCR comes from a human donor in a cohort sampled during active COVID-19. The CDR3 loop reads CASSSSGGWNEQFF. The CDR3, as DNA: TGTGCCAGCAGTTCTAGCGGGGGGTGGAATGAGCAGTTCTTC.